The 7 T cell receptor beta chains presented below share a single source sample, sequenced in a study of blood T cell repertoires in COVID-19. TCRdb's copy holds only in-frame clones and misses some; the assay was immunoSEQ multiplex PCR. The top ten clones hold around 4.8% of a sample with 150,000 to 200,000 clones, 88% of them seen once. The sequencing sample was made of peripheral blood. The receptors shown here come from a human donor in a cohort sampled during active COVID-19.

The chain carries TRBV2 and TRBJ2-3; weak D call: TRBD1 (5 bases). The CDR3 has 16 residues. V was trimmed by 6 bases and J by 0 bases, leaving 16 bases between them. Germline lookup yields CDR1 SNHLY and CDR2 FYNNEI. The CDR3: CASSLRQGSSTDTQYF. As DNA, the CDR3 is TGTGCCAGCAGCCTTCGTCAGGGATCTAGCACAGATACGCAGTATTTT. Complete variable domain (other parts from reference TRBV2 and TRBJ2-3): EPEVTQTPSHQVTQMGQEVILRCVPISNHLYFYWYRQILGQKVEFLVSFYNNEISEKSEIFDDQFSVERPDGSNFTLKIRSTKLEDSAMYFCASSLRQGSSTDTQYFGPGTRLTVL.

The chain employs TRBV7-8 and TRBJ1-5, with unresolved D. Trimming stripped 4 bases from V and 7 bases from J, with 11 bases between. The CDR3 loop spans 13 amino acids. Germline CDR1 SGHVS, CDR2 FQNEAQ. Here the CDR3 reads CASSSGIYQPQHF. As DNA, the CDR3 is TGTGCCAGCAGCTCCGGTATTTACCAGCCCCAGCATTTT. The full variable domain, its missing parts supplied by reference TRBV7-8 and TRBJ1-5, is GAGVSQSPRYKVAKRGQDVALRCDPISGHVSLFWYQQALGQGPEFLTYFQNEAQLDKSGLPSDRFFAERPEGSVSTLKIQRTQQEDSAVYLCASSSGIYQPQHFGDGTRLSIL.

The gene calls are TRBV4-3 and TRBJ1-6; D possibly corresponds to TRBD1 (5 bases). Germline-derived CDR1 and CDR2 are LGHNA and YSLEER. This CDR3 has 15 amino acids. Trimming left V 0 bases short and J 10 bases short, with 13 bases between. CDR3 sequence: CASSQDFGGRSPLHF. CDR3 nucleotides: TGCGCCAGCAGCCAAGATTTCGGGGGGAGGTCACCCCTCCACTTT.

The chain combines TRBV5-1 with TRBJ2-7; perhaps TRBD2 as D (6 bases). Germline-derived CDR1 and CDR2 are SGHRS and YFSETQ. This CDR3 comprises 15 residues. The ends were cut back, 0 bases at V and 2 bases at J, with 12 bases in the middle. CDR3 nucleotide sequence: TGCGCCAGCAGCTTGGTGGCGGGACCCGCCTACGAGCAGTACTTC. Protein: CASSLVAGPAYEQYF. Drawing the rest from reference TRBV5-1 and TRBJ2-7, the complete variable domain is KAGVTQTPRYLIKTRGQQVTLSCSPISGHRSVSWYQQTPGQGLQFLFEYFSETQRNKGNFPGRFSGRQFSNSRSEMNVSTLELGDSALYLCASSLVAGPAYEQYFGPGTRLTVT.

V and J are TRBV7-6 and TRBJ2-5; possibly TRBD1 for D (6 bases). The CDR3 is 13 amino acids. Germline V gene lookup returns CDR1 SGHVS and CDR2 FNYEAQ. Between the trimmed V and J ends, which lost 5 bases and 5 bases, there was a span of 12 bases. CDR3 protein: CASSLQGFETQYF. In nucleotides, the CDR3 is TGTGCCAGCAGCCTACAGGGTTTCGAGACCCAGTACTTC.

The rearrangement uses TRBV7-2 and TRBJ2-7; TRBD1 matches 7 bases. Germline V gene lookup returns CDR1 SGHTA and CDR2 FQGNSA. Losses at the gene ends were 3 bases for V and 0 bases for J; bases not matched to a gene: 8. The CDR3 is 16 amino acids. Written as DNA, the CDR3 is TGTGCCAGCAGCTTGTTGGGACAGTATGTCTCCTACGAGCAGTACTTC. Translated: CASSLLGQYVSYEQYF.

The rearrangement links TRBV19 to TRBJ1-1, with D possibly TRBD1 on 5 matching bases. The CDR3 is 15 residues long. Trimming left V 6 bases short and J 1 base short, with 15 bases between. The germline V gene has CDR1 LNHDA and CDR2 SQIVND (reference sequence). DNA for the CDR3: TGTGCCAGTAGATCTTTCACCGGGGGGAACACTGAAGCTTTCTTT. This translates into CASRSFTGGNTEAFF.